The 30 T cell receptor beta chains below all came from one sample that was sequenced in a study of shared clonotypes between healthy human individuals. The assay was immunoSEQ multiplex PCR, and TCRdb's table has in-frame clones only and misses some. Of 1,500,000 or so clones listed, about 98.5% are singletons. Sequencing used naive CD4+ T cells sorted from blood. Subset noted: CD45RA+ positively selected. The receptors shown here come from a man aged 25 to 40 in good health.

This clone came up once. This rearrangement joins TRBV27 to TRBJ1-3, with 7 positions matching TRBD1. J lost 2 bases, V lost 6 bases, and 4 bases had no gene match. The CDR3 runs 14 residues. Germline V gene lookup returns CDR1 MNHEY and CDR2 SMNVEV (reference sequence). DNA for the CDR3: TGTGCCAGCAGAGAAAGGGGGCCTGGAAACACCATATATTTT. Encoded protein: CASRERGPGNTIYF.

The chain employs TRBV6-4 and TRBJ2-3; D might be TRBD1 (5 bases). This CDR3 region has 15 residues. Germline lookup yields CDR1 MRHNA and CDR2 SNTAGT. With 6 bases removed from V and 0 bases from J, the gap between germline ends came to 13 bases. The CDR3 bases are TGTGCCAGCAGCCCCACAGGAGTCAGCACAGATACGCAGTATTTT. This sequence encodes CASSPTGVSTDTQYF.

The chain carries TRBV29-1 and TRBJ1-4; a possible D gene is TRBD1 (6 bases). The CDR3 sequence is 13 residues long. The V gene's germline CDR1 is SQVTM and CDR2 ANQGSEA. V was pared by 4 bases and J by 7 bases, with 13 bases between. The CDR3 spells CSVVAGEGEKLFF. The DNA of the CDR3 is TGCAGCGTTGTAGCAGGGGAAGGTGAAAAACTGTTTTTT.

The chain joins TRBV9 to TRBJ2-3; 9 bases fit TRBD2. The germline CDR1 and CDR2 sequences are SGDLS and YYNGEE. Losses at the gene ends were 3 bases for V and 2 bases for J; bases not matched to a gene: 13. This CDR3 comprises 18 residues. The CDR3 DNA follows: TGTGCCAGCAGCGCCAGACTAGCGGTGCCCTTCTACACAGATACGCAGTATTTT. Protein product: CASSARLAVPFYTDTQYF. The entire variable domain, with the rest obtained from reference TRBV9 and TRBJ2-3, is as follows: DSGVTQTPKHLITATGQRVTLRCSPRSGDLSVYWYQQSLDQGLQFLIQYYNGEERAKGNILERFSAQQFPDLHSELNLSSLELGDSALYFCASSARLAVPFYTDTQYFGPGTRLTVL.

Only one count was recorded for this clone. In DNA, the CDR3 is TGTGCCAGCAGCTTAGTTAGTCAGGCCGGCAATCAGCCCCAGCATTTT. Translating gives CASSLVSQAGNQPQHF. The genes are TRBV7-2 and TRBJ1-5; the D is unclear. CDR1 SGHTA and CDR2 FQGNSA come from the germline V gene. CDR3 length equals 16 residues. Deletions cut 1 base from V and 2 bases from J, with 12 bases between.

The chain carries TRBV28 and TRBJ2-1, with no clear D. With 4 bases removed from V and 8 bases from J, the gap between germline ends came to 9 bases. Per germline, CDR1 MDHEN and CDR2 SYDVKM. The CDR3 runs 12 residues. This chain's CDR3 is CASSSRAHEQFF. CDR3 bases: TGTGCCAGCAGTTCCCGCGCCCATGAGCAGTTCTTC. The variable domain in full, completed from reference TRBV28 and TRBJ2-1, reads DVKVTQSSRYLVKRTGEKVFLECVQDMDHENMFWYRQDPGLGLRLIYFSYDVKMKEKGDIPEGYSVSREKKERFSLILESASTNQTSMYLCASSSRAHEQFFGPGTRLTVL.

V gene TRBV18 combines with J gene TRBJ2-1; TRBD2 matches 13 bases. Germline V lookup: CDR1 KGHSH, CDR2 LQKENI. The J segment lost 9 bases and the V segment lost 6 bases, leaving 8 bases of the junction unmatched. The CDR3 has 15 amino acids. For the CDR3, the DNA is TGTGCCAGCTCTGCGGGACTAGCGGGATCGGTTGAGCAGTTCTTC. Protein product: CASSAGLAGSVEQFF.

The chain employs TRBV18 and TRBJ1-2; tentatively, D is TRBD1 (5 bases). The CDR3 totals 11 residues. Trimming cost V 3 bases and J 6 bases, with 5 bases left between them. In germline, CDR1 is KGHSH, CDR2 LQKENI. CDR3 sequence reads: CASSPGDGYTF. CDR3 nucleotide sequence: TGTGCCAGCTCACCGGGGGATGGCTACACCTTC.

This sequence joins TRBV19 and TRBJ2-7; D unclear. This CDR3 region has 14 residues. V was pared by 5 bases and J by 0 bases, with 11 bases between. Germline V gene sequence: CDR1 LNHDA, CDR2 SQIVND (reference sequence). The CDR3 nucleotides read TGTGCCAGTAGTTCGTGGCAGGACTCCTACGAGCAGTACTTC. This translates into CASSSWQDSYEQYF.

The gene calls are TRBV19 and TRBJ2-3; 7 nucleotides match TRBD1. With 2 bases clipped from V and 3 bases from J, the junction kept 5 bases outside the gene matches. This CDR3 contains 15 residues. Per the germline V gene, CDR1 is LNHDA and CDR2 is SQIVND (reference sequence). The CDR3 DNA is TGTGCCAGTAGTATATTGGGACAGCTGACAGATACGCAGTATTTT. It encodes CASSILGQLTDTQYF.

Turning to this clone: Other nucleotide sequences from this sample produce the same CDR3. This rearrangement joins TRBV11-2 to TRBJ2-7; D not resolved. CDR1 and CDR2 (germline): SGHAT, FQNNGV. V gave up 3 bases and J gave up 6 bases, with 6 bases separating them. The CDR3 spans 11 residues. The CDR3 DNA sequence: TGTGCCAGCAGCTTTTCCGGCGAGCAGTACTTC. It encodes CASSFSGEQYF.

The rearrangement uses TRBV10-3 and TRBJ2-3; TRBD1 agrees at 9 bases. The CDR3 runs to 16 residues. Per the germline V gene, CDR1 is ENHRY and CDR2 is SYGVKD. V lost 8 bases and J lost 4; bases outside the gene matches: 13. The DNA of the CDR3 is TGTGCCATCCGGGGAGGCTGGACAGGGGAGGCAGATACGCAGTATTTT. Protein product: CAIRGGWTGEADTQYF.

Written as DNA, the CDR3 is TGTGCCAGCAGCTTATCGAACACTGAAGCTTTCTTT. Amino acids: CASSLSNTEAFF. This rearrangement joins TRBV7-8 to TRBJ1-1; D ambiguous. Trimming pared 2 bases from V and 1 base from J, leaving 2 bases between. Germline V lookup: CDR1 SGHVS, CDR2 FQNEAQ. This CDR3 is built from 12 residues.

The chain links TRBV5-5 to TRBJ1-1; D not certain. Trimming left V 0 bases short and J 0 bases short, with 6 bases between. Germline CDR1 and CDR2: SGHKS and YYEKEE (reference sequence). The CDR3 runs to 14 residues. CDR3 protein: CASSLVQLNTEAFF. In nucleotides, the CDR3 is TGTGCCAGCAGCTTGGTACAGCTGAACACTGAAGCTTTCTTT.

The chain uses TRBV28 and TRBJ2-7; 9 bases agree with TRBD1. This CDR3 has 16 residues. CDR1 and CDR2 (germline): MDHEN, SYDVKM. With 3 bases clipped from V and 0 bases from J, the junction kept 6 bases outside the gene matches. CDR3 region: CASSFGQGSNSYEQYF. In nucleotides, the CDR3 is TGTGCCAGCAGTTTCGGACAGGGGTCTAACTCCTACGAGCAGTACTTC.

V usage is TRBV4-3 and J usage is TRBJ2-3; D is perhaps TRBD2 (6 bases). Looked up from germline, CDR1 is LGHNA and CDR2 is YSLEER. The CDR3 is 20 residues long. Trimming pared 0 bases from V and 0 bases from J, leaving 22 bases between. Here the CDR3 reads CASSQDLSFIGGTSTDTQYF. The CDR3 DNA reads as TGCGCCAGCAGCCAAGATCTCTCCTTTATCGGGGGTACTAGCACAGATACGCAGTATTTT.

V usage is TRBV6-5 and J usage is TRBJ1-4; TRBD1 is a possible D gene (5 bases). The V end lost 6 bases, the J end lost 7 bases, and 15 bases lay between the germline ends. The CDR3 contains 14 residues. The V gene's germline CDR1 is MNHEY and CDR2 SVGAGI. DNA for the CDR3: TGTGCCAGCAGCCTAAGAGGGACGGGTGAAAAACTGTTTTTT. Translating gives CASSLRGTGEKLFF.

The rearrangement joins TRBV11-2 to TRBJ2-7, with 7 bases that match TRBD1. This CDR3 has 15 amino acids. Losses at the gene ends were 3 bases for V and 1 base for J; bases not matched to a gene: 6. The germline CDR1 and CDR2 sequences are SGHAT and FQNNGV. CDR3 in DNA: TGTGCCAGCAGCTTGCTCCTACAGGGGTCCTACGAGCAGTACTTC. As protein: CASSLLLQGSYEQYF.

This chain connects TRBV7-2 to TRBJ2-7; D may be TRBD1 (5 bases). CDR1 SGHTA and CDR2 FQGNSA come from the germline V gene. The CDR3 covers 15 residues. V lost 3 bases, J lost 2 bases, and 14 bases lay in between. The CDR3 loop is CASSLAWTPAYEQYF. CDR3 sequence (DNA): TGTGCCAGCAGCTTGGCCTGGACACCCGCCTACGAGCAGTACTTC.

The chain employs TRBV28 and TRBJ2-1, with D possibly matching TRBD2 (6 bases). The germline gives CDR1 MDHEN, CDR2 SYDVKM. There are 14 residues in the CDR3. Trimming stripped 4 bases from V and 4 bases from J, with 11 bases between. Written as DNA, the CDR3 is TGTGCCAGCAGTTACGGGGGAGGTTACAATGAGCAGTTCTTC. Translated, it gives CASSYGGGYNEQFF.

The V and J genes are TRBV18 and TRBJ2-1; possible D gene TRBD2, 7 bases. V was shortened by 0 bases and J by 5 bases, with 11 bases between the two germline ends. CDR3 length: 15 residues. Germline CDR1 KGHSH, CDR2 LQKENI. The CDR3 DNA follows: TGTGCCAGCTCACCACCCGGGGGGCTAGACAATGAGCAGTTCTTC. It is translated as CASSPPGGLDNEQFF.

The chain is built from TRBV14 and TRBJ1-3; D uncertain. The CDR3 contains 14 residues. CDR1 and CDR2 (germline): SGHDN, FVKESK. V gave up 2 bases and J gave up 0 bases, with 5 bases separating them. The CDR3 DNA sequence: TGTGCCAGCAGCCAATCCAGCTCTGGAAACACCATATATTTT. It codes for CASSQSSSGNTIYF.

This clone occurred once. The chain has TRBV6-6 and TRBJ1-5; D perhaps matches TRBD1 (6 bases). Trimming took 2 bases from V and 6 from J, leaving 8 bases between them. The CDR3 has 13 amino acids. Germline V gene sequence: CDR1 MNHNY, CDR2 SVGAGI (reference sequence). The DNA of the CDR3 is TGTGCCAGCAGTTACAGGGACACTCAGCCCCAGCATTTT. Translation gives CASSYRDTQPQHF.

The chain uses TRBV10-3 and TRBJ2-7, with 7 bases lining up with TRBD1. Trimming took 10 bases from V and 7 from J; bases not matched to a gene: 7. Germline V lookup: CDR1 ENHRY, CDR2 SYGVKD. The CDR3 length is 11 residues. CDR3 sequence: CATTGVGEQYF. The CDR3 DNA reads as TGTGCCACTACAGGGGTGGGAGAGCAGTACTTC.

This chain links TRBV12-5 with TRBJ1-1, with D uncertain. Deletions cut 3 bases from V and 4 bases from J, with 9 bases between. The germline V gene has CDR1 LGHNT and CDR2 FRNRAP. The CDR3 runs 13 residues. The CDR3 DNA reads as TGTGCTAGTGGTTTTCTCCCTGGCACTGAAGCTTTCTTT. This codes for CASGFLPGTEAFF. Full variable domain (missing parts from reference TRBV12-5 and TRBJ1-1): DARVTQTPRHKVTEMGQEVTMRCQPILGHNTVFWYRQTMMQGLELLAYFRNRAPLDDSGMPKDRFSAEMPDATLATLKIQPSEPRDSAVYFCASGFLPGTEAFFGQGTRLTVV.

This chain uses TRBV6-6 with TRBJ1-1, with unresolved D. Looked up from germline, CDR1 is MNHNY and CDR2 is SVGAGI (reference sequence). This CDR3 is 16 amino acids long. With 4 bases removed from V and 5 bases from J, the gap between germline ends came to 20 bases. Written as DNA, the CDR3 is TGTGCCAGCAGTTCCGACAACTGGGCTAGTCGGACTGAAGCTTTCTTT. Its protein is CASSSDNWASRTEAFF.

This chain uses TRBV9 with TRBJ1-2; no clear D gene. The V gene lost 0 bases and the J gene lost 4 bases, with 13 bases spanning the gap. The CDR3 covers 15 residues. In germline, CDR1 is SGDLS, CDR2 YYNGEE. CDR3 loop: CASSVATADLYGYTF. CDR3 DNA sequence: TGTGCCAGCAGCGTAGCCACGGCGGATCTCTATGGCTACACCTTC.

The rearrangement links TRBV18 to TRBJ2-1; 9 bases are shared with TRBD2. The CDR3 is 16 amino acids. Germline V gene sequence: CDR1 KGHSH, CDR2 LQKENI. V shed 1 base and J 7 bases; nucleotides not matched to a gene: 8. CDR3 residues: CASSPLSGLAKNEQFF. CDR3 DNA: TGTGCCAGCTCACCACTTTCGGGACTAGCCAAGAATGAGCAGTTCTTC.

As for this clone: Additional DNA sequences in this sample encode the identical CDR3. The chain combines TRBV6-1 with TRBJ1-2; D is unresolved. V was trimmed by 0 bases and J by 4 bases, leaving 3 bases between them. CDR1 MNHNS and CDR2 SASEGT come from the germline V gene. This CDR3 spans 12 amino acids. CDR3 protein: CASSEAGYGYTF. The DNA for the CDR3 is TGTGCCAGCAGTGAAGCAGGCTATGGCTACACCTTC.

The rearrangement joins TRBV10-3 to TRBJ1-5; D unclear. The CDR3 covers 12 residues. The V and J ends lost 6 bases and 3 bases respectively, with 6 bases between them. Germline V gene sequence: CDR1 ENHRY, CDR2 SYGVKD. CDR3: CAIRSPNQPQHF. CDR3 bases: TGTGCCATCAGGAGCCCCAATCAGCCCCAGCATTTT.